This TCR beta chain was captured in a study of blood T cell repertoires in COVID-19. Background on the study: Researchers got acute and convalescent COVID-19 samples from the United States, Italy and Spain. PBMCs, B-cell-depleted T cells, or T cells provided the cDNA or gDNA that made up the material.

Using immunoSEQ multiplex PCR, the repertoire was profiled, and TCRdb retains in-frame clones only, with some absent. Of a few hundred thousand clones in the sample, roughly four fifths were seen once. The germline V gene encodes CDR1 SEHNR and CDR2 FQNEAQ (reference sequence). The ends were cut back, 4 bases at V and 1 base at J, with 7 bases in the middle. The CDR3 totals 13 residues. This receptor was identified in a man aged 35 to 55 who had been exposed to COVID-19. V usage is TRBV7-9 and J usage is TRBJ1-1; perhaps TRBD1 as D (5 bases). The source material was PBMCs or T cells enriched from blood (not recorded which). The CDR3 here is CASSSQGNTEAFF. In DNA, the CDR3 is TGTGCCAGCAGCTCTCAGGGGAACACTGAAGCTTTCTTT.